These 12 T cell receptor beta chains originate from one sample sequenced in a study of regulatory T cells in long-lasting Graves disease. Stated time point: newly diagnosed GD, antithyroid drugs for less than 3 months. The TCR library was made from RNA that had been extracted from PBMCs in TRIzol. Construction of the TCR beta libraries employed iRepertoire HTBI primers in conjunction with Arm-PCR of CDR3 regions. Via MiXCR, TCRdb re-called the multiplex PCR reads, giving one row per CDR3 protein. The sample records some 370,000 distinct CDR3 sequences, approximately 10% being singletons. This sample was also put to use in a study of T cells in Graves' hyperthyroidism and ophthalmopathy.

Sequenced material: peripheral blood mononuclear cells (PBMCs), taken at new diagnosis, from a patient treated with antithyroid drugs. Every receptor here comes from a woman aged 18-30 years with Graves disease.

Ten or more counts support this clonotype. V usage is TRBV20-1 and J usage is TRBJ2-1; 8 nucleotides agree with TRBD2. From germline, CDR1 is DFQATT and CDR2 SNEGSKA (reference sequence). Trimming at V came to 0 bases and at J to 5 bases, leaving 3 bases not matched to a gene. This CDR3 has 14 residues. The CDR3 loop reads CSARDGRDHNEQFF. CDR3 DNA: TGCAGTGCTAGAGACGGGAGGGACCACAATGAGCAGTTCTTC.

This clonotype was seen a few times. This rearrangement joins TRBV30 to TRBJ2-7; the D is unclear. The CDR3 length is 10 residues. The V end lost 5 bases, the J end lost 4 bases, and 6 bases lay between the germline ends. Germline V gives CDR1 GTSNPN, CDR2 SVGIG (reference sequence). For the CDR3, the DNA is TGTGCCTGGGGGTATTACGAGCAGTACTTC. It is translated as CAWGYYEQYF.

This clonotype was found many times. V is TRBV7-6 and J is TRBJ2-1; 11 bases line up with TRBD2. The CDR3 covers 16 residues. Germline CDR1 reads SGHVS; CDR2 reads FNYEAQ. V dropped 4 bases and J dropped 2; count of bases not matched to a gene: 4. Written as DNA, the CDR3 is TGTGCCAGCAGCTCAATAGCGGGAGGGCCCTACAATGAGCAGTTCTTC. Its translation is CASSSIAGGPYNEQFF.

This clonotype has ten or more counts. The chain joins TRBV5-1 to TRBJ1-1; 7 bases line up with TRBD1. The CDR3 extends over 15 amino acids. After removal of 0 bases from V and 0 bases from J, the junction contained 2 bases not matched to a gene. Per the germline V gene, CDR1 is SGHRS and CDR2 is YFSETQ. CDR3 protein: CASSLAGTVNTEAFF. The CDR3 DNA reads TGCGCCAGCAGCTTGGCCGGGACAGTGAACACTGAAGCTTTCTTT.

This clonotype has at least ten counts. The CDR3: CASSWSGSDGYTF. The CDR3 DNA is TGTGCCAGCTCATGGTCCGGGTCGGATGGCTACACCTTC. The genes are TRBV6-1 and TRBJ1-2; D is uncertain. The CDR3 has 13 residues. Per the germline V gene, CDR1 is MNHNS and CDR2 is SASEGT. Between the trimmed V and J ends, which lost 8 bases and 6 bases, there was a span of 16 bases.

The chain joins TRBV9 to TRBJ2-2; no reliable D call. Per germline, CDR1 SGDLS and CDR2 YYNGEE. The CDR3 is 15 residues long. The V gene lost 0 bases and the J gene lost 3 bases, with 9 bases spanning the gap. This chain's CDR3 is CASSVGPGDTGELFF. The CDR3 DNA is TGTGCCAGCAGCGTAGGACCAGGTGACACCGGGGAGCTGTTTTTT.

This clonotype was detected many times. The CDR3 DNA follows: TGTGCCTGGAGTGCGGGACTAGCGGTTGCAGATACGCAGTATTTT. Its translation is CAWSAGLAVADTQYF. The rearrangement links TRBV30 to TRBJ2-3; 11 bases map to TRBD2. J lost 4 bases, V lost 1 base, and 4 bases had no gene match. The CDR3 extends over 15 amino acids. From germline, CDR1 is GTSNPN and CDR2 SVGIG (reference sequence).

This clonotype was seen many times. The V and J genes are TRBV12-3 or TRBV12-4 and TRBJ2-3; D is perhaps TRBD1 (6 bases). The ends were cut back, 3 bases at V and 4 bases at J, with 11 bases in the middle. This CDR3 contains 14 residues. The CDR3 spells CASSFSYRADTQYF. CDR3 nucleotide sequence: TGTGCCAGCAGTTTTTCATACAGGGCAGATACGCAGTATTTT.

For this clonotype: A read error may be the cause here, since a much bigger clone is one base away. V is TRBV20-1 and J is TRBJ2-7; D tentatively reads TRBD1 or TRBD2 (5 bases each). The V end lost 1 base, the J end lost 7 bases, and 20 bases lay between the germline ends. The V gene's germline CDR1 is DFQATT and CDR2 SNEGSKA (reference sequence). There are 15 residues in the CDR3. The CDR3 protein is CSARGDRSSYNEQYF. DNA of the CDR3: TGCAGTGCTAGAGGGGACCGTAGTTCCTACAATGAGCAGTACTTC.

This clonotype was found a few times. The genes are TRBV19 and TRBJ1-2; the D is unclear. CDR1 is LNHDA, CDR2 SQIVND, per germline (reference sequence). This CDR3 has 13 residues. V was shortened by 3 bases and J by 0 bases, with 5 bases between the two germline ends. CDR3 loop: CASSMSSNYGYTF. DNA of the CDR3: TGTGCCAGTAGTATGTCCTCTAACTATGGCTACACCTTC.

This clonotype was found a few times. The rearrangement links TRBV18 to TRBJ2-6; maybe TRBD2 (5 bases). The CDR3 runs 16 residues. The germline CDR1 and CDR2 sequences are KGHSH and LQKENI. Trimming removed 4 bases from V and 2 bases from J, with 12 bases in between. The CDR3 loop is CASSLTRGTGANVLTF. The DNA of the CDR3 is TGTGCCAGCTCACTTACACGGGGAACTGGGGCCAACGTCCTGACTTTC. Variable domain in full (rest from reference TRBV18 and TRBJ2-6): NAGVMQNPRHLVRRRGQEARLRCSPMKGHSHVYWYRQLPEEGLKFMVYLQKENIIDESGMPKERFSAEFPKEGPSILRIQQVVRGDSAAYFCASSLTRGTGANVLTFGAGSRLTVL.

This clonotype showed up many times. CDR3 coding DNA: TGTGCCAGCAGCTACCCTGGGGGTTCACCCCTCCACTTT. Its protein is CASSYPGGSPLHF. The V gene is TRBV6-2 or TRBV6-3, the J gene TRBJ1-6, with D perhaps matching TRBD1 (5 bases). Trimming took off 6 bases at V and 9 bases at J, with 12 bases between the two ends. CDR1 is MNHEY, CDR2 SVGEGT, per germline. This CDR3 spans 13 amino acids.